Below, 25 T cell receptor beta chains from the same sample are listed, as sequenced in a study of blood T cell repertoires in COVID-19. Clones were read by immunoSEQ multiplex PCR, and TCRdb kept only the in-frame ones, dropping some. The table shows tens of thousands of clones, with 70% to 90% occurring only once. Source material: peripheral blood. These receptors came from a man in his 60s with acute or convalescent COVID-19.

This clone was detected only a few times. The chain employs TRBV25-1 and TRBJ2-5; perhaps TRBD1 as D (6 bases). The CDR3 totals 18 residues. V was pared by 0 bases and J by 4 bases, with 21 bases between. The germline V gene has CDR1 MGHDK and CDR2 SYGVNS. The CDR3 sequence: CASSEYWPQGRRGETQYF. In nucleotides, the CDR3 is TGTGCCAGCAGTGAATATTGGCCCCAGGGGCGAAGGGGAGAGACCCAGTACTTC. Full variable domain (outside the CDR3, taken from reference TRBV25-1 and TRBJ2-5): EADIYQTPRYLVIGTGKKITLECSQTMGHDKMYWYQQDPGMELHLIHYSYGVNSTEKGDLSSESTVSRIRTEHFPLTLESARPSHTSQYLCASSEYWPQGRRGETQYFGPGTRLLVL.

V gene TRBV28 combines with J gene TRBJ2-3; D might be TRBD1 (6 bases). CDR1 is MDHEN, CDR2 SYDVKM, per germline. This CDR3 comprises 15 residues. V shed 5 bases and J shed 0 bases, with 12 bases lying between them. The CDR3 sequence: CASSKPGQSTDTQYF. In nucleotides, the CDR3 is TGTGCCAGCAGTAAACCGGGACAAAGCACAGATACGCAGTATTTT. Looking up the rest from reference TRBV28 and TRBJ2-3 gives the full variable domain: DVKVTQSSRYLVKRTGEKVFLECVQDMDHENMFWYRQDPGLGLRLIYFSYDVKMKEKGDIPEGYSVSREKKERFSLILESASTNQTSMYLCASSKPGQSTDTQYFGPGTRLTVL.

The chain couples TRBV29-1 to TRBJ2-1; 15 bases are shared with TRBD2. The CDR3 runs to 14 residues. CDR1 and CDR2 (germline): SQVTM, ANQGSEA. J gave up 9 bases and V 5 bases, and 5 bases lay outside the gene matches. For the CDR3, the DNA is TGCAGCGTTACCGGGACTAGCGGGAGGAGTGAGCAGTTCTTC. This translates into CSVTGTSGRSEQFF.

The genes are TRBV24-1 and TRBJ2-3, with TRBD2 identical over 12 bases. Unmatched junction bases numbered 6, after V lost 3 bases and J lost 6 bases. The CDR3 consists of 16 residues. Germline CDR1 is KGHDR and CDR2 is SFDVKD. Here the CDR3 DNA reads TGTGCCACCAGTGATCGACTAGCGGGAGTAATGGATACGCAGTATTTT. It yields the protein CATSDRLAGVMDTQYF.

The chain couples TRBV28 to TRBJ1-1; D unclear. CDR1 and CDR2 from the germline V gene are MDHEN and SYDVKM. This CDR3 contains 13 residues. Trimming left V 4 bases short and J 8 bases short, with 14 bases between. The CDR3 DNA reads TGTGCCAGCAGTTACACATCCGGGGTAGAAGCTTTCTTT. This encodes CASSYTSGVEAFF. Full variable domain (rest looked up from reference TRBV28 and TRBJ1-1): DVKVTQSSRYLVKRTGEKVFLECVQDMDHENMFWYRQDPGLGLRLIYFSYDVKMKEKGDIPEGYSVSREKKERFSLILESASTNQTSMYLCASSYTSGVEAFFGQGTRLTVV.

The chain links TRBV9 to TRBJ1-6, with D maybe TRBD1 (6 bases). Trimming took off 3 bases at V and 10 bases at J, with 20 bases between the two ends. The CDR3 runs 16 residues. Germline CDR1 is SGDLS and CDR2 is YYNGEE. The CDR3 loop is CASSAQTGNGGSPLHF. Written as DNA, the CDR3 is TGTGCCAGCAGCGCCCAAACAGGGAATGGAGGATCACCCCTCCACTTT.

This clone was observed a few times. This chain connects TRBV6-2 or TRBV6-3 to TRBJ2-2; D perhaps matches TRBD2 (6 bases). The CDR3 is 15 residues long. CDR1 and CDR2 from the germline V gene are MNHEY and SVGEGT. With 0 bases removed from V and 7 bases from J, the gap between germline ends came to 12 bases. CDR3 protein: CASSYSGGNGGELFF. The DNA of the CDR3 is TGTGCCAGCAGTTACTCGGGGGGTAACGGCGGGGAGCTGTTTTTT.

The rearrangement uses TRBV30 and TRBJ1-1; D is uncertain. Germline values: CDR1 GTSNPN, CDR2 SVGIG (reference sequence). Trimming stripped 2 bases from V and 6 bases from J, with 10 bases between. The CDR3 runs 12 residues. The CDR3 DNA reads as TGTGCCTGGAGTCACGGGAGACCTGAAGCTTTCTTT. Amino acids: CAWSHGRPEAFF.

This clone was recorded only once. The CDR3 sequence is CASSSRQLNTYEQYF. CDR3 coding DNA: TGTGCCAGCAGCTCGAGGCAGCTCAACACCTACGAGCAGTACTTC. This chain uses TRBV5-4 with TRBJ2-7, with D uncertain. CDR3 length: 15 residues. The V gene lost 3 bases and the J gene lost 2 bases, with 15 bases spanning the gap. Germline V gives CDR1 SGHNT, CDR2 YYREEE (reference sequence).

CDR3 DNA sequence: TGTGCCAGCAGCTTGGGCGGCCAGTCGGATTCACCCCTCCACTTT. Its translation is CASSLGGQSDSPLHF. The chain is built from TRBV5-4 and TRBJ1-6; D not resolved. This CDR3 is built from 15 residues. Germline CDR1 and CDR2: SGHNT and YYREEE (reference sequence). V dropped 0 bases and J dropped 8 bases, with 12 bases sitting between them.

This rearrangement joins TRBV28 to TRBJ2-7; the match to TRBD2 covers 8 bases. The CDR3 covers 14 residues. CDR1 and CDR2 (germline): MDHEN, SYDVKM. V lost 3 bases and J lost 2; bases outside the gene matches: 3. The CDR3 sequence: CASSFAGGAYEQYF. The CDR3 nucleotides read TGTGCCAGCAGTTTTGCGGGAGGTGCCTACGAGCAGTACTTC.

V usage is TRBV4-1 and J usage is TRBJ1-2, with D uncertain. This CDR3 is built from 13 residues. V was pared by 3 bases and J by 8 bases, with 13 bases between. Germline CDR1 MGHRA, CDR2 YSYEKL. The CDR3 is CASSHLQTRGYTF. As DNA, the CDR3 is TGCGCCAGCAGCCATCTCCAAACGCGGGGCTACACCTTC.

V gene TRBV3-1 (or the pseudogene TRBV3-2) combines with J gene TRBJ1-2, with 9 nucleotides matching TRBD1. This CDR3 contains 15 residues. J lost 4 bases, V lost 4 bases, and 7 bases had no gene match. Germline V lookup: CDR1 LGHDT, CDR2 YNNKEL (reference sequence). CDR3 nucleotides: TGTGCCAGCAGCCGGCGGACAGGGGACCTCTATGGCTACACCTTC. Its protein is CASSRRTGDLYGYTF.

The chain combines TRBV6-1 with TRBJ2-7; TRBD1 is a possible D gene (7 bases). CDR3 length: 17 residues. CDR1 MNHNS and CDR2 SASEGT come from the germline V gene. V dropped 0 bases and J dropped 3 bases, with 18 bases sitting between them. DNA of the CDR3: TGTGCCAGCAGTGAAGCCCTAGCGACAGGGTTTATCTACGAGCAGTACTTC. The encoded protein is CASSEALATGFIYEQYF.

A single count supports this clone. The chain joins TRBV6-5 to TRBJ2-6, with a possible D match to TRBD1 (6 bases). V dropped 5 bases and J dropped 2 bases, with 10 bases sitting between them. CDR3 length: 15 residues. Germline V gene data show CDR1 as MNHEY and CDR2 as SVGAGI. CDR3 in DNA: TGTGCCAGCAGTCAAAACAGGGCTGGGGCCAACGTCCTGACTTTC. This translates into CASSQNRAGANVLTF.

Here the CDR3 reads CASSSRGVGDEQFF. The CDR3 bases are TGTGCCAGCAGCTCTCGCGGCGTCGGCGATGAGCAGTTCTTC. The chain employs TRBV3-1 (or the pseudogene TRBV3-2) and TRBJ2-1; D is ambiguous. CDR3 length: 14 residues. Germline CDR1 LGHDT, CDR2 YNNKEL (reference sequence). Deletions cut 5 bases from V and 8 bases from J, with 16 bases between.

The chain carries TRBV6-6 and TRBJ1-2; a weak D match, TRBD1 (5 bases). Germline CDR1 reads MNHNY; CDR2 reads SVGAGI (reference sequence). CDR3 size: 14 residues. The V end was cut by 3 bases, the J end by 8 bases, with 16 bases between. CDR3 loop: CASSYAGRFEGYTF. In nucleotides, the CDR3 is TGTGCCAGCAGTTATGCAGGGAGGTTCGAAGGCTACACCTTC.

The chain employs TRBV19 and TRBJ1-5; D is undetermined. The V end was cut by 9 bases, the J end by 3 bases, with 18 bases between. In germline, CDR1 is LNHDA, CDR2 SQIVND (reference sequence). CDR3 length: 15 amino acids. CDR3 nucleotide sequence: TGTGCCAGCAAGCGGGGAATCCTTCCCAATCAGCCCCAGCATTTT. Protein product: CASKRGILPNQPQHF.

Here the CDR3 DNA reads TGTGCCAGCAGTAACCCCCTAGCGGGAGGGTACAATGAGCAGTTCTTC. Amino acid sequence: CASSNPLAGGYNEQFF. The V call is TRBV11-3, the J call TRBJ2-1, with 12 bases identical to TRBD2. Looked up from germline, CDR1 is SGHNT and CDR2 is YENEEA. This CDR3 is 16 amino acids long. The V segment lost 6 bases and the J segment 4 bases; nucleotides outside the gene matches: 7.

The chain couples TRBV28 to TRBJ1-3; 7 nucleotides line up with TRBD1. The CDR3 has 13 amino acids. Per the germline V gene, CDR1 is MDHEN and CDR2 is SYDVKM. The ends lost 6 bases at V and 8 bases at J; junction bases unmatched: 7. CDR3 in amino acids: CASREGGVDTIYF. The CDR3 bases are TGTGCCAGCAGAGAAGGGGGCGTAGACACCATATATTTT.

This clone is termed medium-sized. This rearrangement joins TRBV27 to TRBJ2-2, with no clear D. The CDR3 extends over 14 amino acids. Germline V gene lookup returns CDR1 MNHEY and CDR2 SMNVEV (reference sequence). The V gene lost 6 bases and the J gene lost 1 base, with 9 bases spanning the gap. CDR3 sequence (DNA): TGTGCCAGCAGCAGGCAACTGAACACCGGGGAGCTGTTTTTT. This gives the protein CASSRQLNTGELFF.

The chain has TRBV9 and TRBJ1-2, with TRBD1 matching 7 bases. CDR1 is SGDLS, CDR2 YYNGEE, per germline. The CDR3 totals 14 residues. V was pared by 0 bases and J by 4 bases, with 3 bases of the junction left unmatched. The CDR3 reads CASSVGTGAYGYTF. CDR3 DNA: TGTGCCAGCAGCGTAGGAACAGGGGCCTATGGCTACACCTTC. The whole variable domain, filled in from reference TRBV9 and TRBJ1-2, reads DSGVTQTPKHLITATGQRVTLRCSPRSGDLSVYWYQQSLDQGLQFLIQYYNGEERAKGNILERFSAQQFPDLHSELNLSSLELGDSALYFCASSVGTGAYGYTFGSGTRLTVV.

A few counts support this clone. The gene calls are TRBV28 and TRBJ1-2; 7 bases align to TRBD1. V lost 3 bases, J lost 3 bases, and 4 bases stayed unmatched. Germline V gene data show CDR1 as MDHEN and CDR2 as SYDVKM. The CDR3 runs 14 residues. This chain's CDR3 is CASSFLQGYYGYTF. CDR3 sequence (DNA): TGTGCCAGCAGTTTTTTACAGGGGTACTATGGCTACACCTTC.

The rearrangement links TRBV5-1 to TRBJ2-7, with TRBD2 identical over 8 bases. Germline loops: CDR1 SGHRS, CDR2 YFSETQ. The CDR3 has 16 residues. Losses at the gene ends were 0 bases for V and 2 bases for J; bases not matched to a gene: 7. The CDR3 sequence: CASSLAGGPPTYEQYF. CDR3 coding DNA: TGCGCCAGCAGCTTGGCGGGAGGGCCGCCCACCTACGAGCAGTACTTC.

The J gene is TRBJ2-7, the V gene TRBV27; perhaps TRBD1 as D (6 bases). Germline-derived CDR1 and CDR2 are MNHEY and SMNVEV (reference sequence). The V end lost 5 bases, the J end lost 0 bases, and 14 bases lay between the germline ends. The CDR3 sequence is 15 residues long. The CDR3 DNA sequence: TGTGCCAGCAGTCCCCGGACAGTCGGCTCCTACGAGCAGTACTTC. It translates to CASSPRTVGSYEQYF.